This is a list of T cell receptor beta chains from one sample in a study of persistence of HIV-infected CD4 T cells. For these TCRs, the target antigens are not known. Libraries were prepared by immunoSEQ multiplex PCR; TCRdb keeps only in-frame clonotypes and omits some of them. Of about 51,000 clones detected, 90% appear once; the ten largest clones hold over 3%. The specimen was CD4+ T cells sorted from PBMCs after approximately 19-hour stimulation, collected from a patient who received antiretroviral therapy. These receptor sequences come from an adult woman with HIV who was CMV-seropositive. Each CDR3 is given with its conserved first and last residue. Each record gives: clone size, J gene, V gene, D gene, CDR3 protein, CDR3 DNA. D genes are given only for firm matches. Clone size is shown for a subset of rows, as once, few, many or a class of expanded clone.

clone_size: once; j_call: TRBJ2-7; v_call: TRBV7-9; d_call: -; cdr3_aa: CASSLGTTSYEQYF; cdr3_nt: TGTGCCAGCAGCTTAGGGACTACCTCCTACGAGCAGTACTTC
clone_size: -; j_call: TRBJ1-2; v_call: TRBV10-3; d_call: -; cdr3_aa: CAINDRSENYGYTF; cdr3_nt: TGTGCCATCAACGACAGGTCGGAGAACTATGGCTACACCTTC
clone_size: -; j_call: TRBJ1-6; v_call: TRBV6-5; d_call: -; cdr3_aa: CASSYSASGSSPLHF; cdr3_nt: TGTGCCAGCAGTTACTCAGCATCAGGGAGTTCACCCCTCCACTTT
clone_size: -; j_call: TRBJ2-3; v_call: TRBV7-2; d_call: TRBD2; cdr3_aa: CASSLRASGALRDTQYF; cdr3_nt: TGTGCCAGCAGCTTAAGGGCTAGCGGGGCTCTAAGAGATACGCAGTATTTT
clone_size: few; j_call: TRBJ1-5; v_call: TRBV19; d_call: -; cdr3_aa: CASSIGPGPESQHF; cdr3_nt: TGTGCCAGTAGTATAGGGCCAGGGCCGGAGTCCCAGCATTTT
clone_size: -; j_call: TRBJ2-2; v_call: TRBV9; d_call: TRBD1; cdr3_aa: CASSTGQGITGELFF; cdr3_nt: TGTGCCAGCAGCACGGGACAGGGGATCACCGGGGAGCTGTTTTTT
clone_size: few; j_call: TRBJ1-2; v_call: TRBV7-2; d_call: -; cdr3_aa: CASSFQGTRDGYTF; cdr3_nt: TGTGCCAGCAGCTTTCAGGGGACTCGAGATGGCTACACCTTC
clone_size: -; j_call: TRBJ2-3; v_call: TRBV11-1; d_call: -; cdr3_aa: CASSTRDTGSTDTQYF; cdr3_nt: TGTGCCAGCAGCACACGGGACACTGGAAGCACAGATACGCAGTATTTT
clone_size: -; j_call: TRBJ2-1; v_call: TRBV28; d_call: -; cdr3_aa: CASSPRSRDNEQFF; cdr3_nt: TGTGCCAGCAGTCCGAGATCAAGAGACAATGAGCAGTTCTTC
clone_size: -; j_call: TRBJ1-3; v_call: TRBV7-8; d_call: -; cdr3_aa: CASSLRPVGSGNTIYF; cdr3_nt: TGTGCCAGCAGCCTACGACCGGTGGGCTCTGGAAACACCATATATTTT
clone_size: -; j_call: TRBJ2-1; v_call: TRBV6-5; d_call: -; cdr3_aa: CASSSWTNPDEQFF; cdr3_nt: TGTGCCAGCAGTTCGTGGACTAACCCCGATGAGCAGTTCTTC
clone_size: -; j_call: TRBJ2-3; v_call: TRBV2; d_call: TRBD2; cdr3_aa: CASDGGGRSTDTQYF; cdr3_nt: TGTGCCAGCGACGGGGGGGGGAGAAGCACAGATACGCAGTATTTT
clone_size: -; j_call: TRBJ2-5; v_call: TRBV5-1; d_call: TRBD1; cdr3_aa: CASSHPPGQGAPLYF; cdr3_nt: TGCGCCAGCAGCCATCCACCGGGACAGGGGGCCCCCCTATACTTC
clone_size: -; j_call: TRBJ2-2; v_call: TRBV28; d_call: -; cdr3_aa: CASTPPGRSTGELFF; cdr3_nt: TGTGCCAGCACCCCCCCCGGCAGGTCCACCGGGGAGCTGTTTTTT
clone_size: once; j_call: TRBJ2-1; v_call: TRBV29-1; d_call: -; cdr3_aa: CSVERGAWGNEQFF; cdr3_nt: TGCAGCGTTGAAAGGGGGGCCTGGGGTAATGAGCAGTTCTTC
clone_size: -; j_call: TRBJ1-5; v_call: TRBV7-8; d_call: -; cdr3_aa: CASSPRGGTQHF; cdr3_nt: TGTGCCAGCAGCCCGCGTGGGGGCACCCAGCATTTT
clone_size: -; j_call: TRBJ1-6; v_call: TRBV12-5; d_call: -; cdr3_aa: CASGLANGSPLHF; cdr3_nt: TGTGCTAGTGGTTTGGCAAATGGGTCACCCCTCCACTTT
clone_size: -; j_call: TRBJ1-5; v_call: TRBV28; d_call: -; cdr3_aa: CASRTPVGVQPQHF; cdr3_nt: TGTGCCAGCAGAACCCCTGTGGGGGTGCAGCCCCAGCATTTT
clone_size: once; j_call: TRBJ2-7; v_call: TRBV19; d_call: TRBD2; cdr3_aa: CASSIAGGYEQYF; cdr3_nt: TGTGCCAGTAGTATAGCGGGGGGCTACGAGCAGTACTTC
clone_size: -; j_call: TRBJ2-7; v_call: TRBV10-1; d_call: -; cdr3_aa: CASSATPGPSYEQYF; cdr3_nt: TGCGCCAGCAGTGCGACACCAGGTCCTTCCTACGAGCAGTACTTC
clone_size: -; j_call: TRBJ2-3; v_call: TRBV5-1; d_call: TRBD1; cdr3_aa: CASSLNERQGWDTQYF; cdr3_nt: TGCGCCAGCAGCTTAAACGAACGACAGGGATGGGATACGCAGTATTTT
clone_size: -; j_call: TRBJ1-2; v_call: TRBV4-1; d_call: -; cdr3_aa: CASSQGTQGYYGYTF; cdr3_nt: TGCGCCAGCAGCCAAGGGACACAGGGATATTATGGCTACACCTTC
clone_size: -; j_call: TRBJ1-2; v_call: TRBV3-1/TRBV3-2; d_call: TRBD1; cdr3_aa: CASSPRQGRNYGYTF; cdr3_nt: TGTGCCAGCAGCCCCCGACAGGGCCGAAACTATGGCTACACCTTC
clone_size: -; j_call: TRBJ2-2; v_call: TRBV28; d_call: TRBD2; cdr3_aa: CASSQAGLVGTGELFF; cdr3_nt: TGTGCCAGCAGCCAAGCAGGACTAGTAGGTACCGGGGAGCTGTTTTTT
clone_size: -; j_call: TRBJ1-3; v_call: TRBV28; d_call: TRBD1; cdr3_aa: CASSTVATGGSSGNTIYF; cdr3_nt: TGTGCCAGCAGTACGGTTGCTACAGGGGGTAGCTCTGGAAACACCATATATTTT
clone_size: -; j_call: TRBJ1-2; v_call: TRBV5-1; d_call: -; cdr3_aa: CASSLGVSDGYTF; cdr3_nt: TGCGCCAGCAGCTTAGGGGTATCGGATGGCTACACCTTC